These 9 T cell receptor beta chains share one sample of origin, sequenced in a study of cytomegalovirus exposure and HLA in healthy donors. This PCR relied on a set of 60 Vbeta primers and 13 Jbeta primers. Clones were read by immunoSEQ multiplex PCR, and TCRdb kept only the in-frame ones, dropping some. Among 150,000 to 200,000 clones listed, about four fifths were seen once. Material for sequencing was PBMCs. Receptor source: a man aged 40-50 years in good health and CMV-seropositive.

The J gene is TRBJ2-7, the V gene TRBV6-6; D is perhaps TRBD2 (7 bases). CDR3 length: 14 amino acids. Trimming took off 5 bases at V and 0 bases at J, with 11 bases between the two ends. CDR1 and CDR2 from the germline V gene are MNHNY and SVGAGI (reference sequence). CDR3 sequence (DNA): TGTGCCAGCAGTCCCCGGGGGGCCTCCTACGAGCAGTACTTC. Translation: CASSPRGASYEQYF.

The chain carries TRBV13 and TRBJ1-1, with D unclear. CDR3 length: 14 residues. CDR1 and CDR2 from the germline V gene are PRHDT and FYEKMQ (reference sequence). V lost 3 bases to trimming and J lost 1 base, with 9 bases between them. The CDR3 DNA reads TGTGCCAGCAGCTTTCCCTGGGCGAACACTGAAGCTTTCTTT. It codes for CASSFPWANTEAFF.

J is TRBJ2-1 and V is TRBV29-1; D is undetermined. V was pared by 7 bases and J by 6 bases, with 13 bases between. Germline V CDR1 and CDR2: SQVTM, ANQGSEA. This CDR3 has 12 amino acids. The CDR3 sequence: CSGSDLGNEQFF. CDR3 sequence (DNA): TGCAGCGGGTCGGATCTAGGCAATGAGCAGTTCTTC.

The genes are TRBV5-1 and TRBJ1-1; TRBD1 is a possible D gene (6 bases). The germline CDR1 and CDR2 sequences are SGHRS and YFSETQ. The CDR3 loop spans 14 amino acids. V lost 3 bases and J 6 bases, leaving 15 bases between the germline ends. CDR3 loop: CASSSAGGLSEAFF. CDR3 sequence (DNA): TGCGCCAGCAGCTCCGCGGGGGGGCTTTCTGAAGCTTTCTTT.

The J gene is TRBJ1-5, the V gene TRBV6-1, with TRBD1 matching 7 bases. The V segment lost 5 bases and the J segment 9 bases; nucleotides outside the gene matches: 10. The CDR3 extends over 14 amino acids. Germline V gene data show CDR1 as MNHNS and CDR2 as SASEGT. The CDR3 nucleotides read TGTGCCAGCAGTACGCGACAGGGAACCGGGCCCCAGCATTTT. It specifies CASSTRQGTGPQHF.

The J gene is TRBJ2-1, the V gene TRBV29-1; no definite D call. The CDR3 is 11 amino acids. The germline gives CDR1 SQVTM, CDR2 ANQGSEA. Trimming pared 4 bases from V and 4 bases from J, leaving 5 bases between. CDR3 amino acids: CSVGLYNEQFF. The CDR3 DNA is TGCAGCGTTGGGCTGTACAATGAGCAGTTCTTC.

V usage is TRBV28 and J usage is TRBJ2-1, with 8 positions matching TRBD1. Per germline, CDR1 MDHEN and CDR2 SYDVKM. The CDR3 has 15 amino acids. Losses at the gene ends were 2 bases for V and 5 bases for J; bases not matched to a gene: 5. The CDR3 coding sequence is TGTGCCAGCAGTTTACTTTTGACAGGGGACAATGAGCAGTTCTTC. Translated, it gives CASSLLLTGDNEQFF.

This rearrangement joins TRBV15 to TRBJ1-2, with a tentative D call TRBD1 (6 bases). The CDR3 has 15 amino acids. The V gene's germline CDR1 is LNHNV and CDR2 YYDKDF (reference sequence). Trimming removed 1 base from V and 6 bases from J, with 15 bases in between. The chain's CDR3 is CATSRGVPGGNGYTF. DNA of the CDR3: TGTGCCACCAGCAGAGGAGTACCGGGGGGCAATGGCTACACCTTC. Filled out from reference TRBV15 and TRBJ1-2, the complete variable domain reads DAMVIQNPRYQVTQFGKPVTLSCSQTLNHNVMYWYQQKSSQAPKLLFHYYDKDFNNEADTPDNFQSRRPNTSFCFLDIRSPGLGDTAMYLCATSRGVPGGNGYTFGSGTRLTVV.

This clone came up a few times. CDR3 nucleotides: TGTGCCAGCAGCCAAGAGCTCGACATTGGAAACACCATATATTTT. Translation gives CASSQELDIGNTIYF. The chain couples TRBV4-2 to TRBJ1-3; D not certain. The germline V gene encodes CDR1 LGHNA and CDR2 YNFKEQ. The V gene lost 0 bases and the J gene lost 3 bases, with 9 bases spanning the gap. This CDR3 is 15 amino acids long.